Here is one TCR beta chain with its context. Its antigen is unidentified. This specimen comes from a study of T cell responses to AZD1222 COVID-19 vaccine. The V segment lost 7 bases and the J segment 6 bases; nucleotides outside the gene matches: 5. The CDR3 spans 13 residues. Germline V lookup: CDR1 SNHLY, CDR2 FYNNEI. TCRdb's table, derived via immunoSEQ multiplex PCR, lists solely in-frame clones and lacks some. The sample lists some 170,000 clones; approximately 89% were seen once. Broader study findings: The number of AZD1222 recipients seropositive at baseline was only 5 to 7. Donors skewed white British and female; clonal diversity was possibly underestimated. Scientists sampled the repertoires only once the peak T cell response had passed. Increases in Spike-specific TCR breadth and depth were seen after two AZD1222 doses.

The chain uses TRBV2 and TRBJ2-7; 11 nucleotides agree with TRBD1. Sequencing was performed on peripheral blood, taken 28 days after the second AZD1222 dose. The clonotype comes from an adult who received the AZD1222 COVID-19 vaccine. The chain's CDR3 is CASTGQGVGEQYF. As DNA, the CDR3 is TGTGCCAGCACGGGACAGGGGGTGGGCGAGCAGTACTTC. Full variable domain (rest looked up from reference TRBV2 and TRBJ2-7): EPEVTQTPSHQVTQMGQEVILRCVPISNHLYFYWYRQILGQKVEFLVSFYNNEISEKSEIFDDQFSVERPDGSNFTLKIRSTKLEDSAMYFCASTGQGVGEQYFGPGTRLTVT.